The 5 T cell receptor beta chains reported below all come from one sample, sequenced in a study of control samples from healthy donors and cancer patients. Clones were read by immunoSEQ multiplex PCR, and TCRdb kept only the in-frame ones, dropping some. The data hold 130,000 to 150,000 clones, with about 91% observed a single time. Sequencing was done on a sample of blood. These TCRs come from a man younger than 45 in good health.

V usage is TRBV10-3 and J usage is TRBJ1-3, with a tentative D call TRBD1 (6 bases). V dropped 10 bases and J dropped 0 bases, with 13 bases sitting between them. The CDR3 extends over 14 amino acids. The germline V gene encodes CDR1 ENHRY and CDR2 SYGVKD. CDR3 bases: TGTGCCACTGCGGACAGCGCCTCTGGAAACACCATATATTTT. Protein: CATADSASGNTIYF.

Remarks on this clone: The same CDR3 can be traced to other DNA sequences in this sample. The chain recombines TRBV9 with TRBJ1-2; 8 bases are shared with TRBD1. This CDR3 contains 15 residues. Trimming took 0 bases from V and 0 from J; bases not matched to a gene: 1. Germline lookup yields CDR1 SGDLS and CDR2 YYNGEE. CDR3 region: CASSVGQGPNYGYTF. The CDR3 region has the DNA TGTGCCAGCAGCGTAGGACAGGGGCCTAACTATGGCTACACCTTC. The entire variable domain, with the rest obtained from reference TRBV9 and TRBJ1-2, is as follows: DSGVTQTPKHLITATGQRVTLRCSPRSGDLSVYWYQQSLDQGLQFLIQYYNGEERAKGNILERFSAQQFPDLHSELNLSSLELGDSALYFCASSVGQGPNYGYTFGSGTRLTVV.

This rearrangement joins TRBV7-6 to TRBJ2-6; 9 nucleotides line up with TRBD1. CDR3 size: 17 residues. Germline V CDR1 and CDR2: SGHVS, FNYEAQ. After removal of 5 bases from V and 1 base from J, the junction contained 6 bases not matched to a gene. The CDR3 bases are TGTGCCAGCAGCATGGACAGGGGACTGTCTGGGGCCAACGTCCTGACTTTC. Amino acid sequence: CASSMDRGLSGANVLTF.

This clone was observed a single time. V usage is TRBV6-6 and J usage is TRBJ2-1, with TRBD1 identical over 9 bases. The CDR3 loop spans 16 amino acids. CDR1 is MNHNY, CDR2 SVGAGI, per germline (reference sequence). J gave up 1 base and V 7 bases, and 8 bases lay outside the gene matches. The CDR3 bases are TGTGCCAGCAACACCGCCGGGACAGGGTCCTACAATGAGCAGTTCTTC. Its translation is CASNTAGTGSYNEQFF.

This chain links TRBV5-1 with TRBJ2-7; the match to TRBD2 covers 10 bases. After removal of 0 bases from V and 6 bases from J, the junction contained 3 bases not matched to a gene. Germline CDR1 is SGHRS and CDR2 is YFSETQ. The CDR3 is made up of 14 amino acids. CDR3 sequence: CASSLVAGGLEQYF. The DNA of the CDR3 is TGCGCCAGCAGCTTGGTAGCGGGGGGTCTCGAGCAGTACTTC.